The sequence of this T cell receptor beta chain was determined in a study of blood T cell dynamics during melanoma immunotherapy. Study at large: Metastatic melanoma patients received first-line pembrolizumab or nivolumab plus ipilimumab.

Germline loops: CDR1 SGHTA, CDR2 FQGTGA. Trimming at V came to 5 bases and at J to 8 bases, leaving 11 bases not matched to a gene. The CDR3 runs 15 residues. Method: immunoSEQ multiplex PCR; TCRdb's copy keeps in-frame clones and lacks some. The sample lists around 26,000 clones; 70% to 90% were seen once. Time point given: pre-treatment baseline. Blood was drawn before treatment and at week 3 after checkpoint blockade. Patients had no prior systemic cancer treatment, immunosuppressants or other active cancers. V and J are TRBV7-3 and TRBJ2-1; 8 bases align to TRBD2. This sequence originates from a human donor with melanoma. The sequences come from blood, collected from a patient treated with checkpoint blockade. The CDR3: CASSPAGSGSYEQFF. The CDR3 region has the DNA TGTGCCAGCAGCCCCGCGGGGAGCGGGAGTTATGAGCAGTTCTTC.